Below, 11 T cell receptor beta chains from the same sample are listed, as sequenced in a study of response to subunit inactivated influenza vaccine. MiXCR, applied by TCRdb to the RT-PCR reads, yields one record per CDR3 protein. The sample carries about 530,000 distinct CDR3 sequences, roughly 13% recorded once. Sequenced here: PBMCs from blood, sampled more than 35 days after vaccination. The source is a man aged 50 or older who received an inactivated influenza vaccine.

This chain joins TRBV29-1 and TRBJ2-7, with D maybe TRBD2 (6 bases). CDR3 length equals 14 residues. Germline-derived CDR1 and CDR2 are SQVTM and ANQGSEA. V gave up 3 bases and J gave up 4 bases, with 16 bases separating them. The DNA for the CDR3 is TGCAGCGTTGAGGGTGGAGGGTATACGTACGAGCAGTACTTC. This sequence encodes CSVEGGGYTYEQYF.

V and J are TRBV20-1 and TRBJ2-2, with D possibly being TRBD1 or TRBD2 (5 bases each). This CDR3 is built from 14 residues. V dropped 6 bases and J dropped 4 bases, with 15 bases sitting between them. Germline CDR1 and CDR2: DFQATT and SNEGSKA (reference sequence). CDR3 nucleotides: TGCAGTGCAAGGGCCAGGGAGAGCACCGGGGAGCTGTTTTTT. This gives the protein CSARARESTGELFF.

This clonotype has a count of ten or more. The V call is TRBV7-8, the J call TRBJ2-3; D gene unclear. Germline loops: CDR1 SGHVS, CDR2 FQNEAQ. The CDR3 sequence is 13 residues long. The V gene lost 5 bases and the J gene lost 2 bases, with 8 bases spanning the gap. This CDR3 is CASSRDHTDTQYF. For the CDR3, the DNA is TGTGCCAGCAGCAGAGACCACACAGATACGCAGTATTTT. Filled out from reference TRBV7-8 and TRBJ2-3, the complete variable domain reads GAGVSQSPRYKVAKRGQDVALRCDPISGHVSLFWYQQALGQGPEFLTYFQNEAQLDKSGLPSDRFFAERPEGSVSTLKIQRTQQEDSAVYLCASSRDHTDTQYFGPGTRLTVL.

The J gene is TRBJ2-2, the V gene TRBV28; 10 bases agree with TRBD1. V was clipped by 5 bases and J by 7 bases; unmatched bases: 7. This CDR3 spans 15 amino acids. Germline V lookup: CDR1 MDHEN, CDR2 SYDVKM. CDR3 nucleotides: TGTGCCAGCAGTATCCCGGGACAGGGGATCGGGGAGCTGTTTTTT. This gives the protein CASSIPGQGIGELFF.

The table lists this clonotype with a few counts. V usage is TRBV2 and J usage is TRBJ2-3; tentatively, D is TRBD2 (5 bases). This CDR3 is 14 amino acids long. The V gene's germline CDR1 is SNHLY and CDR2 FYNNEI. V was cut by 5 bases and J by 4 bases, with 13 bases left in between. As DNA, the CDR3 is TGTGCCAGCAGTAGGACTCACCGCTCAGATACGCAGTATTTT. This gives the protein CASSRTHRSDTQYF. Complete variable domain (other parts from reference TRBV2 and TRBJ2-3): EPEVTQTPSHQVTQMGQEVILRCVPISNHLYFYWYRQILGQKVEFLVSFYNNEISEKSEIFDDQFSVERPDGSNFTLKIRSTKLEDSAMYFCASSRTHRSDTQYFGPGTRLTVL.

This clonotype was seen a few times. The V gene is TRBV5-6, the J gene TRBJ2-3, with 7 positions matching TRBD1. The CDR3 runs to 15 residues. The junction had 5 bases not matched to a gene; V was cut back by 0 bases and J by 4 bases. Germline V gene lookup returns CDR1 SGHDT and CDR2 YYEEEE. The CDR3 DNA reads TGTGCCAGCAGCTTGGGACAGGGAAGGGCAGATACGCAGTATTTT. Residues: CASSLGQGRADTQYF.

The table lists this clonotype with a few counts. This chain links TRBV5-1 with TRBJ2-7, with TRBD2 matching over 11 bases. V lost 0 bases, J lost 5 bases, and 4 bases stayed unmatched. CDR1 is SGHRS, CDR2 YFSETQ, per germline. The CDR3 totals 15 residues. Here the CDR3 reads CASSLELAGVHEQYF. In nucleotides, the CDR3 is TGCGCCAGCAGCTTGGAACTAGCGGGAGTCCACGAGCAGTACTTC.

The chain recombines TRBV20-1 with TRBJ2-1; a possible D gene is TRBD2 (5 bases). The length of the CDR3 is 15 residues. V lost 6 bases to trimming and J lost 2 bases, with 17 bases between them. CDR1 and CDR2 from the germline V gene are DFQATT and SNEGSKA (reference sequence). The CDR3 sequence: CSAGRGPSPYNEQFF. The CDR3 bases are TGCAGTGCAGGGAGAGGGCCGAGCCCCTACAATGAGCAGTTCTTC.

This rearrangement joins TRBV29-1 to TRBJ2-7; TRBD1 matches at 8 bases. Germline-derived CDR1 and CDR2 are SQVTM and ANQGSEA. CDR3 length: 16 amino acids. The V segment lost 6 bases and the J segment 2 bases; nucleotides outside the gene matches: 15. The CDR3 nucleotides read TGCAGCGTCCTCGACTCGGACAGGGAAATCGCCTACGAGCAGTACTTC. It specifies CSVLDSDREIAYEQYF.

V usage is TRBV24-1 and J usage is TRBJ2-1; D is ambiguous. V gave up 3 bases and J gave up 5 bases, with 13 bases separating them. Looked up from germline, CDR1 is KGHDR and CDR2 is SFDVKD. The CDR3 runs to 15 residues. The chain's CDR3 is CATSDPTTGNNEQFF. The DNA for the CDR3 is TGTGCCACCAGTGATCCCACTACTGGGAACAATGAGCAGTTCTTC.

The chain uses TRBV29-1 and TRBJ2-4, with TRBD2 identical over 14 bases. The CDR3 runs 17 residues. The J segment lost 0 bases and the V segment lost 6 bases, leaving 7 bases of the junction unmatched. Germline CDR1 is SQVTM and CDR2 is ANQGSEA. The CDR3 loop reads CSVHGLAGGRAKNIQYF. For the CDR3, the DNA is TGCAGCGTCCATGGACTAGCGGGGGGTCGAGCCAAAAACATTCAGTACTTC.